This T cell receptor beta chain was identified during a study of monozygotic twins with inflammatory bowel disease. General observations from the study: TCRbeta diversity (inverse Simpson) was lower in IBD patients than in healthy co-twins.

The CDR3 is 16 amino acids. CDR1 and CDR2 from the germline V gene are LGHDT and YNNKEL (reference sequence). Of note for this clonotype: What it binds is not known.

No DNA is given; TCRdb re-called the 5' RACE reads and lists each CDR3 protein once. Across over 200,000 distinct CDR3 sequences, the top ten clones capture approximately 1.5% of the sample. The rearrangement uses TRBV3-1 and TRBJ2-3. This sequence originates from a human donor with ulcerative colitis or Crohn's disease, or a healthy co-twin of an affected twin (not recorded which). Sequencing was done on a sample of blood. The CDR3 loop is CASSQETGLAADTQYF.